This TCR beta chain is from a study of chemoradiotherapy in HPV16-positive cancers. Overall study context: Two HPV16-positive patients' cells yielded candidate HPV-specific clones and common motifs.

Sequencing used immunoSEQ multiplex PCR; TCRdb keeps in-frame clones, though not all of them. Found here are about 20,000 clones, 84% of them singletons; the top ten hold 3.7%. About this clone itself: Its antigen is unidentified.

The CDR3 contains 17 residues. The V gene end was trimmed by 3 bases and the J gene end by 4 bases; junction bases not matched to a gene: 14. Germline loops: CDR1 LNHDA, CDR2 SQIVND (reference sequence). Study-level points and caveats: Candidate HPV-specific clones and E7-related TCR motifs grew in tumor during treatment. Only two HPV16-positive patients supplied the functional HPV-specificity definition.

The sample was blood, taken from a patient who underwent chemoradiotherapy. This TCR was recovered from a human donor with HPV-associated anogenital cancer. The chain combines TRBV19 with TRBJ1-2; 7 bases agree with TRBD1. In DNA, the CDR3 is TGTGCCAGTAGTATGGAGAGGGGGACAGCAAAATTCTATGGCTACACCTTC. Translated: CASSMERGTAKFYGYTF.